The 20 T cell receptor beta chains listed next were all sequenced from one sample in a study of Ad26.COV2.S vaccination and SARS-CoV-2 variants. Treatment: some 19 received Ad26.COV2.S at low or high dose, single or two shots; roughly five received placebo; per-sample allocation not given. Sampling took place 63 days after the first vaccine or placebo injection. The method was immunoSEQ multiplex PCR; TCRdb's version includes in-frame clones alone and lacks a portion of them. The table lists 350,000 to 450,000 clones, approximately 90% of them singletons. Sequenced material: peripheral blood, taken in a trial of Ad26.COV2.S vaccine versus placebo. These receptors were obtained from a person aged 18-65 years who received the Ad26.COV2.S COVID-19 vaccine or a placebo.

This clone was picked up a small number of times. The V gene is TRBV19, the J gene TRBJ2-7; maybe TRBD2 (5 bases). The V gene lost 6 bases and the J gene lost 6 bases, with 21 bases spanning the gap. CDR3 length: 15 amino acids. Germline CDR1 is LNHDA and CDR2 is SQIVND (reference sequence). The CDR3 region has the DNA TGTGCCAGTAGGGCCCGGGGTGGGGTTTACAGCGAGCAGTACTTC. It is translated as CASRARGGVYSEQYF.

The rearrangement links TRBV5-5 to TRBJ1-2; D perhaps matches TRBD1 (6 bases). Germline values: CDR1 SGHKS, CDR2 YYEKEE (reference sequence). This CDR3 region has 14 residues. The V and J ends lost 4 bases and 8 bases respectively, with 18 bases between them. The CDR3 sequence: CASSTRTASKGYTF. CDR3 DNA sequence: TGTGCCAGCAGCACCAGGACAGCCTCCAAGGGCTACACCTTC.

The chain is built from TRBV7-8 and TRBJ2-1; no clear D. CDR1 is SGHVS and CDR2 is FQNEAQ in the germline V gene. This CDR3 has 14 amino acids. The germline V and J ends were trimmed by 3 bases and 7 bases, with 13 bases remaining between them. CDR3 sequence: CASSFNSAVNEQFF. CDR3 in DNA: TGTGCCAGCAGCTTTAATTCAGCAGTAAATGAGCAGTTCTTC.

This chain connects TRBV14 to TRBJ2-5; tentatively, D is TRBD2 (6 bases). V gave up 1 base and J gave up 0 bases, with 12 bases separating them. The CDR3 runs to 16 residues. CDR1 is SGHDN, CDR2 FVKESK, per germline. The CDR3 loop is CASSQGGGMYQETQYF. In DNA form, the CDR3 reads TGTGCCAGCAGCCAAGGTGGAGGGATGTACCAAGAGACCCAGTACTTC. The full variable domain, in which reference TRBV14 and TRBJ2-5 provide the parts outside the CDR3, is EAGVTQFPSHSVIEKGQTVTLRCDPISGHDNLYWYRRVMGKEIKFLLHFVKESKQDESGMPNNRFLAERTGGTYSTLKVQPAELEDSGVYFCASSQGGGMYQETQYFGPGTRLLVL.

The V and J genes are TRBV19 and TRBJ1-4, with D possibly being TRBD1 (5 bases). The V gene's germline CDR1 is LNHDA and CDR2 SQIVND (reference sequence). The length of the CDR3 is 15 residues. V was trimmed by 8 bases and J by 4 bases, leaving 17 bases between them. The CDR3 DNA reads TGTGCCAGTGGGATCGTTTGGGGGAATAATGAAAAACTGTTTTTT. It is translated as CASGIVWGNNEKLFF.

J is TRBJ1-1 and V is TRBV12-3 or TRBV12-4; D perhaps matches TRBD1 (5 bases). The length of the CDR3 is 13 residues. Trimming removed 3 bases from V and 3 bases from J, with 8 bases in between. The CDR3 DNA is TGTGCCAGCAGTTTCTCCAGGGACACTGAAGCTTTCTTT. This codes for CASSFSRDTEAFF.

The gene calls are TRBV6-5 and TRBJ2-7; the D call may be TRBD1 or TRBD2 (5 bases each). The CDR3 loop spans 13 amino acids. Per the germline V gene, CDR1 is MNHEY and CDR2 is SVGAGI. Between the trimmed V and J ends, which lost 6 bases and 2 bases, there was a span of 11 bases. CDR3 amino acids: CASSRDLTYEQYF. For the CDR3, the DNA is TGTGCCAGCAGCCGGGACCTTACCTACGAGCAGTACTTC.

The V gene is TRBV10-3, the J gene TRBJ2-2; no firm D call. The CDR3 runs 12 residues. CDR1 ENHRY and CDR2 SYGVKD come from the germline V gene. With 8 bases removed from V and 0 bases from J, the gap between germline ends came to 4 bases. CDR3 sequence: CAIATNTGELFF. CDR3 DNA sequence: TGTGCCATCGCCACGAACACCGGGGAGCTGTTTTTT.

This sequence joins TRBV18 and TRBJ2-2; D gene uncertain. The CDR3 loop spans 13 amino acids. Deletions cut 4 bases from V and 7 bases from J, with 10 bases between. The germline CDR1 and CDR2 sequences are KGHSH and LQKENI. The CDR3 loop reads CASSRSLSGELFF. The CDR3 DNA reads TGTGCCAGCTCACGGTCACTTAGCGGGGAGCTGTTTTTT.

The chain has TRBV7-2 and TRBJ2-5; 10 bases agree with TRBD2. This CDR3 region has 15 residues. Looked up from germline, CDR1 is SGHTA and CDR2 is FQGNSA. The V segment lost 3 bases and the J segment 8 bases; nucleotides outside the gene matches: 9. The CDR3 DNA follows: TGTGCCAGCAGCTTGACCGGGACTAGCGTTGACACCCAGTACTTC. Its protein product is CASSLTGTSVDTQYF.

J is TRBJ2-7 and V is TRBV7-3, with 9 bases aligning to TRBD1. Germline V gene sequence: CDR1 SGHTA, CDR2 FQGTGA. The V and J ends lost 5 bases and 4 bases, in that order; junction bases with no gene match: 3. The CDR3 length is 13 residues. Written as DNA, the CDR3 is TGTGCCAGCAGCACGGGACAGGGATACGAGCAGTACTTC. This encodes CASSTGQGYEQYF.

Notes on this clone: The same CDR3 can be traced to other DNA sequences in this sample. This sequence joins TRBV18 and TRBJ1-1; D not resolved. The V and J ends lost 6 bases and 3 bases respectively, with 11 bases between them. This CDR3 contains 13 residues. Per the germline V gene, CDR1 is KGHSH and CDR2 is LQKENI. This CDR3 reads CASSLAGYTEAFF. In DNA, the CDR3 is TGTGCCAGCTCGCTCGCAGGATACACTGAAGCTTTCTTT.

The chain joins TRBV5-6 to TRBJ1-5; the D is unclear. This CDR3 contains 14 residues. V was trimmed by 0 bases and J by 2 bases, leaving 6 bases between them. In germline, CDR1 is SGHDT, CDR2 YYEEEE. CDR3 nucleotides: TGTGCCAGCAGCTTGGCTCGGGGCAATCAGCCCCAGCATTTT. Translation gives CASSLARGNQPQHF.

V is TRBV15 and J is TRBJ1-2; a weak D match, TRBD1 (6 bases). The germline CDR1 and CDR2 sequences are LNHNV and YYDKDF (reference sequence). Trimming stripped 0 bases from V and 8 bases from J, with 13 bases between. The CDR3 consists of 14 residues. The CDR3 is CATSRDTGMGGYTF. CDR3 in DNA: TGTGCCACCAGCAGAGATACAGGGATGGGAGGCTACACCTTC.

This chain joins TRBV5-1 and TRBJ1-1; maybe TRBD1 (5 bases). CDR3 length: 13 amino acids. The V end was cut by 9 bases, the J end by 1 base, with 13 bases between. Per the germline V gene, CDR1 is SGHRS and CDR2 is YFSETQ. The DNA for the CDR3 is TGCGCCACCCGACAGCCTCCGAACACTGAAGCTTTCTTT. It translates to CATRQPPNTEAFF.

This chain connects TRBV13 to TRBJ2-7, with D possibly TRBD2 on 6 matching bases. Trimming took off 4 bases at V and 6 bases at J, with 19 bases between the two ends. Germline-derived CDR1 and CDR2 are PRHDT and FYEKMQ (reference sequence). This CDR3 has 15 amino acids. This CDR3 reads CASSSMLRGAGEQYF. The CDR3 DNA sequence: TGTGCCAGCAGCTCAATGTTGCGGGGTGCAGGCGAGCAGTACTTC.

The chain has TRBV28 and TRBJ2-1; a weak D match, TRBD1 (5 bases). Germline CDR1 reads MDHEN; CDR2 reads SYDVKM. Trimming took 8 bases from V and 1 from J, leaving 15 bases between them. This CDR3 is 15 amino acids long. CDR3 DNA: TGTGCCAGCGGGCTCCGCAGGGTGTCCTACAATGAGCAGTTCTTC. It specifies CASGLRRVSYNEQFF.

This clone was seen just once. V usage is TRBV4-3 and J usage is TRBJ1-1; D perhaps matches TRBD1 (5 bases). Trimming pared 3 bases from V and 3 bases from J, leaving 11 bases between. The V gene's germline CDR1 is LGHNA and CDR2 YSLEER. The CDR3 is 14 residues long. The CDR3 coding sequence is TGCGCCAGCAGCCAGGTAGGGGATGACACTGAAGCTTTCTTT. Amino acids: CASSQVGDDTEAFF.

The chain combines TRBV2 with TRBJ2-3; TRBD2 is a possible D gene (6 bases). CDR1 is SNHLY, CDR2 FYNNEI, per germline. CDR3 length equals 15 residues. V was pared by 4 bases and J by 1 base, with 12 bases between. For the CDR3, the DNA is TGTGCCAGCAGTGTACTAGCATCTGGCACAGATACGCAGTATTTT. Residues: CASSVLASGTDTQYF. Supplemented by reference TRBV2 and TRBJ2-3, the full variable domain reads EPEVTQTPSHQVTQMGQEVILRCVPISNHLYFYWYRQILGQKVEFLVSFYNNEISEKSEIFDDQFSVERPDGSNFTLKIRSTKLEDSAMYFCASSVLASGTDTQYFGPGTRLTVL.

V is TRBV19 and J is TRBJ2-3, with unresolved D. The V gene's germline CDR1 is LNHDA and CDR2 SQIVND (reference sequence). The ends were cut back, 1 base at V and 0 bases at J, with 11 bases in the middle. This CDR3 has 16 residues. DNA for the CDR3: TGTGCCAGTAGTATAGGGGCGGAGTTTAGCACAGATACGCAGTATTTT. It encodes CASSIGAEFSTDTQYF.